The rows below give T cell receptor beta chains drawn from one sample of a study of T cell changes during pregnancy in multiple sclerosis. The repertoire was sequenced with immunoSEQ multiplex PCR; TCRdb's copy has only in-frame clones and lacks some. The sample yields 56,000 or so clones, approximately 92% seen once. Sequences were derived from CD4+ T cells from peripheral blood mononuclear cells, sampled in the third trimester of pregnancy. These receptor sequences come from a female donor with multiple sclerosis, enrolled in a pregnancy study. The CDR3 runs from the conserved cysteine through the conserved F or W. The order of the fields is CDR3 protein, V gene, clone size, J gene. The size of a clone is reported for some rows only, either as once, few or many, or as a class for expanded clones.

CASSNPGTGREKLFF | TRBV28 | - | TRBJ1-4
CASSLVPGQATDTQYF | TRBV27 | - | TRBJ2-3
CASSTQGYAKNIQYF | TRBV28 | - | TRBJ2-4
CASSLGASGSGETQYF | TRBV5-1 | - | TRBJ2-5
CASRTGSGLNNLINEQFF | TRBV5-1 | - | TRBJ2-1
CASSLPGQGNYEQYF | TRBV28 | - | TRBJ2-7
CASSVEAGGFADTQYF | TRBV9 | - | TRBJ2-3
CASSLTPNDREGSLEQYF | TRBV28 | - | TRBJ2-7
CASRGQGTDTQYF | TRBV7-3 | - | TRBJ2-3
CAGGVGAKGYTF | TRBV11-2 | - | TRBJ1-2
CASSDRPGLADEQYF | TRBV13 | - | TRBJ2-7
CASSTGVTNSGANVLTF | TRBV27 | - | TRBJ2-6
CASSSDRGLGGAFF | TRBV5-1 | - | TRBJ1-1
CASRPSGTGGRQPQHF | TRBV19 | - | TRBJ1-5
CASSLDYRHTGELFF | TRBV11-2 | once | TRBJ2-2
CASSLEGGRDTQYF | TRBV5-4 | - | TRBJ2-3
CASSTTGISGNTIYF | TRBV19 | few | TRBJ1-3
CASATGATTLTGELFF | TRBV25-1 | - | TRBJ2-2
CASRRTVEFTDTQYF | TRBV4-1 | few | TRBJ2-3
CASSHGEKLFF | TRBV28 | - | TRBJ1-4
CASSLGLGQPIEQYF | TRBV5-6 | - | TRBJ2-7
CASSGWGDYGYTF | TRBV9 | - | TRBJ1-2
CASGTSGSSTDTQYF | TRBV5-4 | - | TRBJ2-3
CASSLGGMTEAFF | TRBV7-3 | once | TRBJ1-1
CASSSRQGHYNEQFF | TRBV19 | - | TRBJ2-1
CASTPRTGGNEQYF | TRBV5-5 | - | TRBJ2-7
CASSEPGGLGNTIYF | TRBV6-1 | - | TRBJ1-3
CASSPRGTEADTQYF | TRBV9 | - | TRBJ2-3
CASSLWPLEQYF | TRBV7-9 | once | TRBJ2-7
CASSSRLAGRIYEQYF | TRBV5-1 | - | TRBJ2-7
CASSMTRAEQFF | TRBV19 | - | TRBJ2-1
CASRLRAGAKDTQYF | TRBV27 | - | TRBJ2-3
CASSILGGEAKGELFF | TRBV5-1 | - | TRBJ2-2
CASKDSPSLNQPQHF | TRBV5-5 | - | TRBJ1-5
CSGGQRYEQYF | TRBV29-1 | - | TRBJ2-7
CASSFGTSYNEQFF | TRBV5-4 | - | TRBJ2-1
CASSFRDREDEQYF | TRBV7-8 | - | TRBJ2-7
CASSSGTNPQRTQYF | TRBV7-6 | - | TRBJ2-3
CASSLRQGQYNEQFF | TRBV7-2 | few | TRBJ2-1
CASSVQAEAFF | TRBV2 | - | TRBJ1-1
CASSIQGSTTNEKLFF | TRBV19 | - | TRBJ1-4
CAIRARLETGSEQYF | TRBV10-3 | - | TRBJ2-7
CASSLVAGESYEQYF | TRBV7-9 | - | TRBJ2-7
CASSLGQGASPDTEAFF | TRBV7-9 | - | TRBJ1-1
CASSIQTGGYETQYF | TRBV5-1 | - | TRBJ2-5
CASSIIPLTGGTNTEAFF | TRBV19 | - | TRBJ1-1
CASSSDSRFVFTF | TRBV4-1 | - | TRBJ1-2
CSVGRGAGRTDTQYF | TRBV29-1 | - | TRBJ2-3
CSADRGETQYF | TRBV20-1 | - | TRBJ2-5
CASGGFGSARNEQFF | TRBV19 | - | TRBJ2-1
CASSPGQGRETQYF | TRBV5-4 | - | TRBJ2-5
CASLGLKNTGELFF | TRBV7-8 | - | TRBJ2-2
CASSLRSLTHLPYEQYF | TRBV5-1 | - | TRBJ2-7